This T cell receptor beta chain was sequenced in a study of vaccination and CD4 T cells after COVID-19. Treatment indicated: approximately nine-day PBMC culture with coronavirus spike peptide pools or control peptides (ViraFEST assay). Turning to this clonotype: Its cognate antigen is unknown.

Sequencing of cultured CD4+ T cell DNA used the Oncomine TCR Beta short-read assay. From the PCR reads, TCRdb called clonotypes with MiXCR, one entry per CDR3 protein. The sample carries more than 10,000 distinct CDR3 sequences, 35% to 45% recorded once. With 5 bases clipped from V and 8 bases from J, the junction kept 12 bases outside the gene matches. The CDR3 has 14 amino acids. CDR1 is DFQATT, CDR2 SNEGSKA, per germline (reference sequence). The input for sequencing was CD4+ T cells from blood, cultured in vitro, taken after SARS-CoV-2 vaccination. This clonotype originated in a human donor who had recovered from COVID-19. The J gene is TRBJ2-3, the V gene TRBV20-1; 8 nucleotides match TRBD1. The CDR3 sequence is CSADRGQGTSTQYF. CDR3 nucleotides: TGCAGTGCTGATCGTGGACAGGGAACAAGTACGCAGTATTTT.